Listed below are T cell receptor beta chains from one sample, sequenced in a study of blood T cell repertoires in COVID-19. Clones were sequenced by immunoSEQ multiplex PCR, and TCRdb holds only the in-frame ones, with some missing. Of about 250,000 clones in the sample, roughly 82% are singletons; the top ten hold 5.5% to 6.5%. The sequenced sample consisted of peripheral blood. These receptor sequences come from a woman of 80 years or more with COVID-19, enrolled during active disease. CDR3s include the opening cysteine and the closing phenylalanine or tryptophan. A D gene is named only where the DNA matches it firmly.

V,D,J,DNA,CDR3
TRBV27,NA,TRBJ1-5,TGTGCCAGCAGGGGGGAGGTAAATCAGCCCCAGCATTTT,CASRGEVNQPQHF
TRBV24-1,TRBD1,TRBJ2-3,TGTGCCACCACCGGGACAGGGGGCACAGATACGCAGTATTTT,CATTGTGGTDTQYF
TRBV5-1,NA,TRBJ1-4,TGCGCCAGCAGCTTGACAGCCGTTAATGAAAAACTGTTTTTT,CASSLTAVNEKLFF
TRBV5-4,TRBD2,TRBJ2-3,TGTGCCAGCAGCTACACTAGCGTGGGAACAGATACGCAGTATTTT,CASSYTSVGTDTQYF
TRBV7-9,TRBD1,TRBJ1-6,TGTGCCAGCAGCTCCCAGGGGGCGGGCGGTTCACCCCTCCACTTT,CASSSQGAGGSPLHF
TRBV18,NA,TRBJ2-2,TGTGCCAGCTCACCTCAGGGCACCGGGGAGCTGTTTTTT,CASSPQGTGELFF
TRBV11-2,TRBD1,TRBJ1-1,TGTGCCAGCAGCTTAGACCAGGGGGCCAACACTGAAGCTTTCTTT,CASSLDQGANTEAFF
TRBV24-1,TRBD1,TRBJ2-1,TGTGCCACCAGTGACTTGGGACAGGGGGCTAACGATGAGCAGTTCTTC,CATSDLGQGANDEQFF
TRBV19,TRBD1,TRBJ1-5,TGTGCCGGATCCATGCAGGGGGCGAAGCCCCAGCATTTT,CAGSMQGAKPQHF
TRBV5-1,NA,TRBJ2-5,TGCGCCAGCAGCTTGGGAGGGTTTGCGGCTCAAGAGACCCAGTACTTC,CASSLGGFAAQETQYF
TRBV6-1,NA,TRBJ1-3,TGTGCCAGCAGTGAAGCTGAGGGAAACACCATATATTTT,CASSEAEGNTIYF
TRBV5-1,NA,TRBJ1-2,TGCGCCAGCAGCTTGGCAACAGGCAACTATGGCTACACCTTC,CASSLATGNYGYTF
TRBV15,TRBD2,TRBJ2-3,TGTGCCACCAGCAGAGACCAGCGGGGGAGCACAGATACGCAGTATTTT,CATSRDQRGSTDTQYF
TRBV7-2,TRBD1,TRBJ2-7,TGTGCCAGCAGCTTAAACAGGGGCTCCTACGAGCAGTACTTC,CASSLNRGSYEQYF
TRBV25-1,NA,TRBJ2-2,TGTGCCAGCCTCCCAAGCAGGGACACCGGGGAGCTGTTTTTT,CASLPSRDTGELFF
TRBV19,NA,TRBJ1-4,TGTGCCAGTAGTCCTCTTCGGGGGGGACGGGCTGGTAATGAAAAACTGTTTTTT,CASSPLRGGRAGNEKLFF
TRBV20-1,NA,TRBJ1-5,TGCAGTGCTAGTACGGGGGGCGATCAGCCCCAGCATTTT,CSASTGGDQPQHF